The entry below gives a single T cell receptor beta chain sequence along with its context. Produced via immunoSEQ multiplex PCR; TCRdb's table is partial and in-frame only. The table includes about 50,000 clones, 60% to 85% detected once. These data come from a study of T cell responses to AZD1222 COVID-19 vaccine. V was trimmed by 10 bases and J by 3 bases, leaving 16 bases between them. The CDR3 extends over 13 amino acids. Germline V gene data show CDR1 as WSHSY and CDR2 as SAAADI. This receptor was taken from an adult in good health. The chain has TRBV10-2 and TRBJ2-7; tentative D call: TRBD2 (5 bases). The material was peripheral blood, obtained on day 0 of AZD1222 vaccination. The DNA of the CDR3 is TGCGCCACCTCCCCTGGGGAGCGCTACGAGCAGTACTTC. It specifies CATSPGERYEQYF.